The 17 T cell receptor beta chains below come from one sample, sequenced in a study of response to subunit inactivated influenza vaccine. TCRdb redid the calling of the RT-PCR reads with MiXCR, one entry per CDR3 protein. The sample has 710,000 or so distinct CDR3 sequences, about a sixth seen once. The starting material was PBMCs from blood, obtained less than 13 days after vaccination. Every receptor here comes from a man aged 50 to 60 who received an inactivated influenza vaccine.

This clonotype occurred many times. V is TRBV5-1 and J is TRBJ2-3; no clear D gene. Germline V lookup: CDR1 SGHRS, CDR2 YFSETQ. The CDR3 has 12 residues. Trimming removed 2 bases from V and 6 bases from J, with 7 bases in between. The CDR3 spells CASSLRWDTQYF. The CDR3 bases are TGCGCCAGCAGCTTAAGGTGGGATACGCAGTATTTT. The full variable domain, its missing parts supplied by reference TRBV5-1 and TRBJ2-3, is KAGVTQTPRYLIKTRGQQVTLSCSPISGHRSVSWYQQTPGQGLQFLFEYFSETQRNKGNFPGRFSGRQFSNSRSEMNVSTLELGDSALYLCASSLRWDTQYFGPGTRLTVL.

This clonotype was seen only a few times. This chain uses TRBV6-2 or TRBV6-3 with TRBJ2-1; 9 bases match TRBD2. From germline, CDR1 is MNHEY and CDR2 SVGEGT. This CDR3 has 18 residues. Germline trimming cut 0 bases from V and 5 bases from J; bases unmatched to any gene: 11. CDR3 DNA: TGTGCCAGCAGTTACTCGATTTATGACGGGACTAGCAACAATGAGCAGTTCTTC. It codes for CASSYSIYDGTSNNEQFF.

This chain links TRBV5-1 with TRBJ2-7; 12 bases align to TRBD2. Germline assignment: CDR1 SGHRS and CDR2 YFSETQ. This CDR3 region has 15 residues. The ends lost 2 bases at V and 13 bases at J; junction bases unmatched: 13. CDR3 sequence (DNA): TGCGCCAGCAGCTTAAGGGGACTAGCGGGCCCCTCCCCATACTTC. Translated: CASSLRGLAGPSPYF.

A few counts support this clonotype. V gene TRBV5-1 combines with J gene TRBJ1-1, with a possible D match to TRBD1 (5 bases). CDR1 SGHRS and CDR2 YFSETQ come from the germline V gene. The V end lost 5 bases, the J end lost 4 bases, and 12 bases lay between the germline ends. CDR3 length: 13 residues. CDR3 sequence (DNA): TGCGCCAGCAGGTCCAGGGATGGCACTGAAGCTTTCTTT. It encodes CASRSRDGTEAFF.

The J gene is TRBJ2-3, the V gene TRBV30, with 11 bases aligning to TRBD2. The CDR3 totals 16 residues. Germline CDR1 and CDR2: GTSNPN and SVGIG (reference sequence). V lost 5 bases, J lost 2 bases, and 9 bases stayed unmatched. CDR3 region: CAWDTGTSGDTDTQYF. CDR3 nucleotides: TGTGCCTGGGACACCGGGACTAGCGGAGACACAGATACGCAGTATTTT.

The rearrangement links TRBV11-2 to TRBJ2-7; D uncertain. CDR3 length: 14 amino acids. Trimming cost V 1 base and J 3 bases, with 10 bases left between them. Germline loops: CDR1 SGHAT, CDR2 FQNNGV. The CDR3 loop reads CASSLVSKHYEQYF. Here the CDR3 DNA reads TGTGCCAGCAGCTTAGTTAGCAAACACTACGAGCAGTACTTC.

V usage is TRBV7-2 and J usage is TRBJ2-1, with D tentatively TRBD2 (6 bases). Per germline, CDR1 SGHTA and CDR2 FQGNSA. This CDR3 is 16 amino acids long. The V and J ends lost 6 bases and 7 bases respectively, with 22 bases between them. The CDR3 DNA is TGTGCCAGCAGTCGGCTTCTTGCGGGATATCGGAATGAGCAGTTCTTC. This gives the protein CASSRLLAGYRNEQFF.

V gene TRBV20-1 combines with J gene TRBJ2-3; 8 bases map to TRBD2. The CDR3 runs 16 residues. The ends lost 5 bases at V and 3 bases at J; junction bases unmatched: 13. Per the germline V gene, CDR1 is DFQATT and CDR2 is SNEGSKA (reference sequence). The CDR3 spells CSAGGGEREWTDTQYF. In DNA, the CDR3 is TGCAGTGCTGGCGGAGGGGAGCGGGAGTGGACAGATACGCAGTATTTT.

This clonotype was detected only a few times. V and J are TRBV12-3 or TRBV12-4 and TRBJ1-2, with 9 bases lining up with TRBD1. V dropped 7 bases and J dropped 5; count of bases not matched to a gene: 2. This CDR3 comprises 12 residues. CDR3 sequence: CASNRGPYGYTF. CDR3 DNA sequence: TGTGCCAGCAACAGGGGGCCATATGGCTACACCTTC.

The genes are TRBV5-1 and TRBJ2-1, with 10 bases aligning to TRBD1. CDR1 SGHRS and CDR2 YFSETQ come from the germline V gene. Unmatched junction bases numbered 3, after V lost 2 bases and J lost 4 bases. This CDR3 is built from 15 residues. The CDR3 coding sequence is TGCGCCAGCAGCTTAGGGGACAGGGGATACAATGAGCAGTTCTTC. It encodes CASSLGDRGYNEQFF.

This chain uses TRBV4-1 with TRBJ2-1; possibly TRBD1 or TRBD2 for D (5 bases each). This CDR3 has 16 amino acids. Trimming took off 2 bases at V and 8 bases at J, with 19 bases between the two ends. The germline gives CDR1 MGHRA, CDR2 YSYEKL. CDR3 amino acids: CASSQTGFGGSDEQFF. Here the CDR3 DNA reads TGCGCCAGCAGCCAAACGGGGTTTGGGGGTAGCGATGAGCAGTTCTTC.

This clonotype was seen a handful of times. Here the CDR3 reads CAITGVDRQHGYTF. CDR3 in DNA: TGTGCCATCACCGGGGTGGACAGGCAGCATGGCTACACCTTC. The genes are TRBV10-3 and TRBJ1-2; 7 bases align to TRBD1. This CDR3 contains 14 residues. CDR1 ENHRY and CDR2 SYGVKD come from the germline V gene. With V trimmed by 7 bases and J by 6 bases, 11 bases remained unmatched.

The chain combines TRBV10-3 with TRBJ2-7; tentatively, D is TRBD1 or TRBD2 (7 bases each). V gave up 7 bases and J gave up 7 bases, with 17 bases separating them. Germline V gene lookup returns CDR1 ENHRY and CDR2 SYGVKD. The CDR3 sequence is 13 residues long. The CDR3 coding sequence is TGTGCCATCACCGCCGACAGGGAGGGAGAGCAGTACTTC. Amino acid sequence: CAITADREGEQYF.

The count of this clonotype is one. A much larger clone lies one base from this, so it may be a read error. The gene calls are TRBV28 and TRBJ2-2; 9 nucleotides line up with TRBD1. The germline V gene has CDR1 MDHEN and CDR2 SYDVKM. V shed 4 bases and J 5 bases; nucleotides not matched to a gene: 5. The CDR3 spans 15 residues. CDR3 loop: CASSSGTGRTGELFF. As DNA, the CDR3 is TGTGCCAGCAGTTCCGGGACAGGGAGAACCGGGGAGCTGTTTTTT.

A few counts support this clonotype. The chain is built from TRBV18 and TRBJ2-7; D is unresolved. Deletions cut 2 bases from V and 0 bases from J, with 5 bases between. This CDR3 is 13 amino acids long. Germline V gives CDR1 KGHSH, CDR2 LQKENI. The CDR3 reads CASSPKSSYEQYF. The CDR3 DNA follows: TGTGCCAGCTCACCAAAGTCCTCCTACGAGCAGTACTTC.

This clonotype was recorded at least ten times. J is TRBJ2-5 and V is TRBV7-8; D might be TRBD1 or TRBD2, each matching 5 bases. The CDR3 totals 14 residues. The ends were cut back, 4 bases at V and 4 bases at J, with 13 bases in the middle. Per the germline V gene, CDR1 is SGHVS and CDR2 is FQNEAQ. CDR3 region: CASSSGQGRETQYF. The DNA of the CDR3 is TGTGCCAGCAGCTCGGGGCAGGGACGAGAGACCCAGTACTTC.

This clonotype was seen a handful of times. The chain employs TRBV29-1 and TRBJ2-7; D is uncertain. The V end was cut by 1 base, the J end by 7 bases, with 8 bases between. Per the germline V gene, CDR1 is SQVTM and CDR2 is ANQGSEA. The CDR3 covers 11 residues. CDR3 DNA sequence: TGCAGCGTTGAAGCAACGGGTGAGCAGTACTTC. Protein sequence: CSVEATGEQYF.